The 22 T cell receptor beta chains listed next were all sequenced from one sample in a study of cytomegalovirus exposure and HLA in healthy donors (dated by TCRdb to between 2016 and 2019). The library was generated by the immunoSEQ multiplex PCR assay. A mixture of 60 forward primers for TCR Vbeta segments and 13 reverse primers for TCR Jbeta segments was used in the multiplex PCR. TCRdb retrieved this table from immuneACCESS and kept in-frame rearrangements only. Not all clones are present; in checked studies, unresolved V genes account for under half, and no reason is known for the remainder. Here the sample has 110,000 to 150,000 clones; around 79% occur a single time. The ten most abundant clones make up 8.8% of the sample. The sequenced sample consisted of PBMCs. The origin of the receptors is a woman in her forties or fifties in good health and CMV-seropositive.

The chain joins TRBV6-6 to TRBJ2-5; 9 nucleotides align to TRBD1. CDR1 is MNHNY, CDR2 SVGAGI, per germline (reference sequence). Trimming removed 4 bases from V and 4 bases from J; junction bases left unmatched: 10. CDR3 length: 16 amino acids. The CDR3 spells CASSSSGTGIGETQYF. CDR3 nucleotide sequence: TGTGCCAGCAGTTCTTCCGGGACAGGGATCGGAGAGACCCAGTACTTC.

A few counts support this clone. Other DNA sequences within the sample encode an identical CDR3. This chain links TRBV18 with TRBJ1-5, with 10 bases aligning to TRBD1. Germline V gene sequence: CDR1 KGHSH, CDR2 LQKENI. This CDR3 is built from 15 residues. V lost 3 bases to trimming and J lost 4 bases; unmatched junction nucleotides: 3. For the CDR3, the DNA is TGTGCCAGCTCACCCGGGACAGGGGATAATCAGCCCCAGCATTTT. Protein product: CASSPGTGDNQPQHF.

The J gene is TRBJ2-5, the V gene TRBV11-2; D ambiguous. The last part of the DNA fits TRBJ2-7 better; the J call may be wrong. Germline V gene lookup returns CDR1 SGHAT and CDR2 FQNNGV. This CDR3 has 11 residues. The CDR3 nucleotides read TGTGCCAGCAGCGAAAACTACGAGCAGTACTTC. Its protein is CASSENYEQYF.

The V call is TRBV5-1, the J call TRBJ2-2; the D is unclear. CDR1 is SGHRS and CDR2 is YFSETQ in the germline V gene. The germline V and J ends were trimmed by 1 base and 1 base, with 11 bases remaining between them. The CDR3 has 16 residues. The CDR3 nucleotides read TGCGCCAGCAGCTTGTCCGGGTCAGTGAACACCGGGGAGCTGTTTTTT. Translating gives CASSLSGSVNTGELFF.

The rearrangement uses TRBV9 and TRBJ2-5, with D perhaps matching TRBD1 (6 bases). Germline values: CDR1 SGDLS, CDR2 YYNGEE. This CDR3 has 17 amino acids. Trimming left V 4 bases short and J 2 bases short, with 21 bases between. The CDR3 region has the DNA TGTGCCAGCAGCCCTAGTTTGGGCAGGGGAAATCAAGAGACCCAGTACTTC. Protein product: CASSPSLGRGNQETQYF.

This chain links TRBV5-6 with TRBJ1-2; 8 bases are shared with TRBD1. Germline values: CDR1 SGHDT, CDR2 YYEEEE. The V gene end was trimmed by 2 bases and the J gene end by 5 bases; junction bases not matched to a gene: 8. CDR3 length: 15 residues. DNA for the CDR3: TGTGCCAGCAGCTTAACGAGGACAGGGATTTATGGCTACACCTTC. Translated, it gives CASSLTRTGIYGYTF.

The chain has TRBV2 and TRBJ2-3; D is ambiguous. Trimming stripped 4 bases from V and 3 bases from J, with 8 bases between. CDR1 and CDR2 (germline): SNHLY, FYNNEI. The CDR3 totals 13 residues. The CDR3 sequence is CASSGSGTDTQYF. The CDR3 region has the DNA TGTGCCAGCAGTGGGAGTGGAACAGATACGCAGTATTTT.

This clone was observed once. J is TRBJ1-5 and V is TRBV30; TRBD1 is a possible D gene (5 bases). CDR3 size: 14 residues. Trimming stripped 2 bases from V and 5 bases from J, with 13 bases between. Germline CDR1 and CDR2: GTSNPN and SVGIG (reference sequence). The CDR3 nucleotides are TGTGCCTGGAGTTCTATCTTACAGGATCAGCCCCAGCATTTT. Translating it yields CAWSSILQDQPQHF.

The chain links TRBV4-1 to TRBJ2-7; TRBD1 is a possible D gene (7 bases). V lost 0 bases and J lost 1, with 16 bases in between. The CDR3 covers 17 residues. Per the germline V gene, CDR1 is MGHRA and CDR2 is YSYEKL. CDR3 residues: CASSQDKGQGGSYEQYF. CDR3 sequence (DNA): TGCGCCAGCAGCCAAGATAAAGGGCAGGGGGGTTCCTACGAGCAGTACTTC.

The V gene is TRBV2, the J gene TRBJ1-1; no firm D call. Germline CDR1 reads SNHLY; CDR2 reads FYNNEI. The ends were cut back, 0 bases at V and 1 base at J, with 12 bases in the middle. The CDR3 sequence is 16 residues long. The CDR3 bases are TGTGCCAGCAGTGAAGCGCTGGGAGCGACGAACACTGAAGCTTTCTTT. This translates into CASSEALGATNTEAFF.

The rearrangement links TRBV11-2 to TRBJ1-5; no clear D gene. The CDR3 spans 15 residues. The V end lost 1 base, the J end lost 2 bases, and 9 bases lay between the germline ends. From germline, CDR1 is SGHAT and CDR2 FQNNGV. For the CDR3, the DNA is TGTGCCAGCAGCTTAGGGGCGGGTGGCAATCAGCCCCAGCATTTT. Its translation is CASSLGAGGNQPQHF.

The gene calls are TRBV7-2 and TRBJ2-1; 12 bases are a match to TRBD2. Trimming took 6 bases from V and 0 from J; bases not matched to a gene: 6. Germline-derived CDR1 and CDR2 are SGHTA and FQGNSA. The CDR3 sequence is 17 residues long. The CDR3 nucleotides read TGTGCCAGCAGAGACGGACTAGCGGGGCACTCCTACAATGAGCAGTTCTTC. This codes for CASRDGLAGHSYNEQFF.

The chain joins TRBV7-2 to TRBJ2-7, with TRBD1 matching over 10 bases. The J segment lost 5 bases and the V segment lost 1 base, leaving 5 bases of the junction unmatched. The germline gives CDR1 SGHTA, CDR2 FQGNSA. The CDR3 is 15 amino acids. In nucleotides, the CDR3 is TGTGCCAGCAGCTTAGGGGACAGGGGTCGCGACGAGCAGTACTTC. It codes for CASSLGDRGRDEQYF.

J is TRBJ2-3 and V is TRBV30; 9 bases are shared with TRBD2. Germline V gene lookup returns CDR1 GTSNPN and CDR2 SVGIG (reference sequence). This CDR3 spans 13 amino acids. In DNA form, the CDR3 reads TGTGCTTCCCGGGCGGGGGGGACAGATACGCAGTATTTT. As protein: CASRAGGTDTQYF.

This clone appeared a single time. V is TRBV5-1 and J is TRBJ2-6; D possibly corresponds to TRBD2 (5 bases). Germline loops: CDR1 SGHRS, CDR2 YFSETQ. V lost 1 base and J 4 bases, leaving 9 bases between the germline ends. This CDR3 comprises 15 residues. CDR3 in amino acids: CASSLTGTGANVLTF. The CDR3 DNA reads TGCGCCAGCAGCTTGACGGGAACGGGGGCCAACGTCCTGACTTTC.

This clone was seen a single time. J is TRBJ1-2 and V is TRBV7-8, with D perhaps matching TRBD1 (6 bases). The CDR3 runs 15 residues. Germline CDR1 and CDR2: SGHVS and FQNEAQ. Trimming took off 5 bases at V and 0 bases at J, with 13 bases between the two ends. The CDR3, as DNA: TGTGCCAGCAGCCTTCGGACAGAAACTAACTATGGCTACACCTTC. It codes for CASSLRTETNYGYTF.

This chain's CDR3 is CASSLAPQGNFNEQFF. In DNA form, the CDR3 reads TGCGCCAGCAGCTTGGCGCCGCAGGGGAATTTCAATGAGCAGTTCTTC. The V call is TRBV5-1, the J call TRBJ2-1; perhaps TRBD1 as D (6 bases). Germline CDR1 reads SGHRS; CDR2 reads YFSETQ. The CDR3 covers 16 residues. The ends were cut back, 0 bases at V and 6 bases at J, with 16 bases in the middle.

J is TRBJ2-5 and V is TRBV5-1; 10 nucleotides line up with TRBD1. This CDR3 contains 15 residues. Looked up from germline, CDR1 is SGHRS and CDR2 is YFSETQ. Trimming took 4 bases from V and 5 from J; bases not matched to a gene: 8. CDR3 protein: CASSQRTGGGETQYF. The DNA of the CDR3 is TGCGCCAGCAGCCAACGGACAGGGGGTGGGGAGACCCAGTACTTC. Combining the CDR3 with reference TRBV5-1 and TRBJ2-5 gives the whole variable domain KAGVTQTPRYLIKTRGQQVTLSCSPISGHRSVSWYQQTPGQGLQFLFEYFSETQRNKGNFPGRFSGRQFSNSRSEMNVSTLELGDSALYLCASSQRTGGGETQYFGPGTRLLVL.

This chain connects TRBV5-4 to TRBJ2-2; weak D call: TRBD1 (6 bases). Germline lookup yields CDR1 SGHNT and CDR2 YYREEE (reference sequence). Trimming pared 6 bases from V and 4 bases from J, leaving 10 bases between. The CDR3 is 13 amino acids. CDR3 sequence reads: CASKGVPTGELFF. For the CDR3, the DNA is TGTGCCAGCAAGGGGGTCCCCACCGGGGAGCTGTTTTTT.

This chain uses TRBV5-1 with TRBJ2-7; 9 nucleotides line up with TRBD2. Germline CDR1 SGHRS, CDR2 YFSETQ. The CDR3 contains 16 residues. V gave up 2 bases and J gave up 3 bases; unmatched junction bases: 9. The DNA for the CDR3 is TGCGCCAGCAGCTTACCAGCGGGGGGCATTGACTACGAGCAGTACTTC. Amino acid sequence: CASSLPAGGIDYEQYF.

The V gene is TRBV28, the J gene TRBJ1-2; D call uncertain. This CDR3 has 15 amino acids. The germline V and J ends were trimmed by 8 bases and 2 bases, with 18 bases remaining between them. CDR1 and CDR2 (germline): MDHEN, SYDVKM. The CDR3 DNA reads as TGTGCCAGCGGAGGGCAGCTAAACTCAAACTATGGCTACACCTTC. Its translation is CASGGQLNSNYGYTF.

Here the CDR3 DNA reads TGTGCCAGCTCACCGGATAAACAGGGTAGGGTCGGAGAGACCCAGTACTTC. Translating it yields CASSPDKQGRVGETQYF. V is TRBV18 and J is TRBJ2-5, with TRBD1 as a possible D gene (6 bases). CDR3 length: 17 amino acids. V was pared by 3 bases and J by 4 bases, with 21 bases between. Germline lookup yields CDR1 KGHSH and CDR2 LQKENI.